The 32 T cell receptor beta chains given below trace back to one sample, sequenced in a study of vaccination effects on CD4 cells after COVID-19. The protocol was immunoSEQ multiplex PCR, while the TCRdb copy is restricted to in-frame clones and leaves out a portion. The table lists tens of thousands of clones, over 75% of them singletons. After expansion with viral peptide pools in the ViraFEST assay, antigen-specific CD4+ T cells were sequenced. Investigators separated out CD4+ T cells once around 10 days of culture had passed. Participants completed two doses of the BNT162b2 or mRNA-1273 vaccine. These receptors are not linked to any known antigen. Sequencing used CD4+ T cells from PBMCs cultured with HCoV-NL63 spike peptides, obtained after COVID-19 vaccination. The receptors stem from a human donor who received a COVID-19 vaccine.

The chain couples TRBV6-6 to TRBJ1-2; 9 bases line up with TRBD1. The ends lost 2 bases at V and 2 bases at J; junction bases unmatched: 3. The germline V gene has CDR1 MNHNY and CDR2 SVGAGI (reference sequence). This CDR3 comprises 15 residues. CDR3 sequence: CASSYVQGANYGYTF. CDR3 nucleotide sequence: TGTGCCAGCAGTTACGTACAGGGGGCAAACTATGGCTACACCTTC.

This chain uses TRBV19 with TRBJ1-2; 9 nucleotides line up with TRBD1. Germline CDR1 reads LNHDA; CDR2 reads SQIVND (reference sequence). This CDR3 has 14 residues. The ends lost 4 bases at V and 5 bases at J; junction bases unmatched: 5. The CDR3 loop reads CASSTRDRAYGYTF. CDR3 nucleotide sequence: TGTGCCAGTAGTACCCGGGACAGGGCTTATGGCTACACCTTC.

This clone showed up just once. The CDR3 DNA follows: TGTGCCAGCAGTTCGTCTCCGGGACTAGCGGGAAAGTCCTACAATGAGCAGTTCTTC. Residues: CASSSSPGLAGKSYNEQFF. The J gene is TRBJ2-1, the V gene TRBV6-2 or TRBV6-3; TRBD2 matches at 13 bases. V was clipped by 4 bases and J by 1 base; unmatched bases: 10. The CDR3 sequence is 19 residues long. Germline V gene data show CDR1 as MNHEY and CDR2 as SVGEGT.

The chain links TRBV29-1 to TRBJ2-3; no reliable D call. The CDR3 loop spans 13 amino acids. V was shortened by 0 bases and J by 2 bases, with 6 bases between the two germline ends. Per the germline V gene, CDR1 is SQVTM and CDR2 is ANQGSEA. CDR3: CSVEEGPTDTQYF. The CDR3 DNA reads TGCAGCGTTGAAGAAGGGCCCACAGATACGCAGTATTTT.

The chain recombines TRBV20-1 with TRBJ1-5, with D uncertain. Germline CDR1 DFQATT, CDR2 SNEGSKA (reference sequence). CDR3 length equals 17 residues. V lost 3 bases to trimming and J lost 0 bases, with 18 bases between them. The chain's CDR3 is CSASRSAEVGSNQPQHF. CDR3 DNA: TGCAGTGCTAGTCGATCTGCGGAGGTGGGTAGCAATCAGCCCCAGCATTTT.

In DNA form, the CDR3 reads TGTGCCAGCAGCTTCGGGGGGGCAACGTCAAACAATTCACCCCTCCACTTT. It is translated as CASSFGGATSNNSPLHF. V gene TRBV5-4 combines with J gene TRBJ1-6; a weak D match, TRBD1 (6 bases). Germline V gives CDR1 SGHNT, CDR2 YYREEE (reference sequence). The CDR3 is made up of 17 amino acids. V was trimmed by 2 bases and J by 7 bases, leaving 19 bases between them.

This clone occurred a few times. This rearrangement joins TRBV5-6 to TRBJ1-3; D is ambiguous. The CDR3 covers 16 residues. The ends were cut back, 0 bases at V and 4 bases at J, with 14 bases in the middle. Germline CDR1 reads SGHDT; CDR2 reads YYEEEE. CDR3: CASSLGPPARGNTIYF. The CDR3 region has the DNA TGTGCCAGCAGCTTGGGACCCCCAGCGAGGGGAAACACCATATATTTT.

The V and J genes are TRBV9 and TRBJ2-1; TRBD2 aligns across 8 bases. CDR1 and CDR2 (germline): SGDLS, YYNGEE. The CDR3 extends over 18 amino acids. Germline trimming cut 0 bases from V and 4 bases from J; bases unmatched to any gene: 12. The DNA of the CDR3 is TGTGCCAGCAGCGTAGCTGTCCCAGGACTAGCAGGTTACAATGAGCAGTTCTTC. Translating it yields CASSVAVPGLAGYNEQFF.

This chain connects TRBV5-6 to TRBJ1-5; 12 bases line up with TRBD1. The CDR3 has 19 residues. In germline, CDR1 is SGHDT, CDR2 YYEEEE. The junction had 10 bases not matched to a gene; V was cut back by 1 base and J by 2 bases. CDR3 coding DNA: TGTGCCAGCAGCTTGTTAGGGGACAGGGGGCTCTGGGGCAATCAGCCCCAGCATTTT. This sequence encodes CASSLLGDRGLWGNQPQHF.

This clone was seen a single time. The V and J genes are TRBV30 and TRBJ1-2, with D maybe TRBD1 (6 bases). V was clipped by 2 bases and J by 9 bases, with 16 bases between them. The CDR3 covers 13 residues. From germline, CDR1 is GTSNPN and CDR2 SVGIG (reference sequence). Here the CDR3 reads CAWSRDRPRSYTF. The CDR3 region has the DNA TGTGCCTGGAGTCGCGACAGGCCTCGGAGCTACACCTTC.

V usage is TRBV7-8 and J usage is TRBJ2-2; TRBD2 matches at 12 bases. The CDR3 is 17 residues long. Trimming cost V 1 base and J 3 bases; bases outside gene matches: 3. Per the germline V gene, CDR1 is SGHVS and CDR2 is FQNEAQ. The CDR3 sequence: CASSLVGTSGYTGELFF. The CDR3 DNA is TGTGCCAGCAGCTTAGTAGGGACTAGCGGGTACACCGGGGAGCTGTTTTTT.

The CDR3 DNA reads as TGTGCCAGCTCACCCACTAGCGGGAACTACAATGAGCAGTTCTTC. This codes for CASSPTSGNYNEQFF. This rearrangement joins TRBV18 to TRBJ2-1; TRBD2 agrees at 10 bases. This CDR3 has 15 residues. After removal of 3 bases from V and 3 bases from J, the junction contained 2 bases not matched to a gene. Germline V gene lookup returns CDR1 KGHSH and CDR2 LQKENI.

V gene TRBV19 combines with J gene TRBJ1-1, with a possible D match to TRBD1 (5 bases). The germline gives CDR1 LNHDA, CDR2 SQIVND (reference sequence). This CDR3 spans 15 amino acids. V lost 5 bases and J lost 4, with 17 bases in between. The CDR3 sequence is CASSFSGQGGTEAFF. The CDR3 DNA is TGTGCCAGTAGTTTCTCGGGGCAGGGCGGCACTGAAGCTTTCTTT.

The rearrangement links TRBV5-1 to TRBJ2-7; no clear D gene. The V gene's germline CDR1 is SGHRS and CDR2 YFSETQ. The CDR3 is made up of 16 amino acids. Trimming pared 0 bases from V and 2 bases from J, leaving 15 bases between. This CDR3 reads CASSLASADIPYEQYF. The CDR3 region has the DNA TGCGCCAGCAGCTTGGCCTCGGCTGACATACCCTACGAGCAGTACTTC.

This clone ranks as large (0.1 to 1%). The rearrangement joins TRBV20-1 to TRBJ2-1; TRBD2 matches 10 bases. This CDR3 has 17 amino acids. The V gene's germline CDR1 is DFQATT and CDR2 SNEGSKA (reference sequence). Trimming at V came to 3 bases and at J to 7 bases, leaving 15 bases not matched to a gene. The CDR3 nucleotides are TGCAGTGCTAGTGCCTGGGGGGGGACTAGCGATTTAAATGAGCAGTTCTTC. Its protein product is CSASAWGGTSDLNEQFF.

This clone was seen more than once but under ten times. J is TRBJ1-1 and V is TRBV5-1, with D unresolved. V lost 5 bases and J lost 0, with 14 bases in between. This CDR3 comprises 15 residues. The germline gives CDR1 SGHRS, CDR2 YFSETQ. This CDR3 is CASSSLTSLNTEAFF. For the CDR3, the DNA is TGCGCCAGCAGTTCCCTGACAAGTCTGAACACTGAAGCTTTCTTT. Based on the CDR3 plus reference TRBV5-1 and TRBJ1-1, the full variable domain is KAGVTQTPRYLIKTRGQQVTLSCSPISGHRSVSWYQQTPGQGLQFLFEYFSETQRNKGNFPGRFSGRQFSNSRSEMNVSTLELGDSALYLCASSSLTSLNTEAFFGQGTRLTVV.

The rearrangement uses TRBV6-5 and TRBJ2-7; 11 bases map to TRBD1. CDR3 size: 15 residues. Trimming took 0 bases from V and 4 from J; bases not matched to a gene: 2. CDR1 and CDR2 from the germline V gene are MNHEY and SVGAGI. In nucleotides, the CDR3 is TGTGCCAGCAGTTACTCGGGGACAGGGGGTTACGAGCAGTACTTC. This gives the protein CASSYSGTGGYEQYF.

V and J are TRBV5-1 and TRBJ2-3; 7 bases are shared with TRBD2. J lost 6 bases, V lost 4 bases, and 8 bases had no gene match. The CDR3 runs to 14 residues. CDR1 and CDR2 from the germline V gene are SGHRS and YFSETQ. The CDR3 coding sequence is TGCGCCAGCAGCATCGGTCGCGGGAGTGATACGCAGTATTTT. Encoded protein: CASSIGRGSDTQYF.

The gene calls are TRBV7-2 and TRBJ2-2; 8 bases are shared with TRBD2. Per the germline V gene, CDR1 is SGHTA and CDR2 is FQGNSA. V trimming: 1 base; J trimming: 6 bases; junction bases outside the gene matches: 7. This CDR3 is built from 16 residues. Written as DNA, the CDR3 is TGTGCCAGCAGCTTAGATCCCGGGGGGGCCCCCGGGGAGCTGTTTTTT. This codes for CASSLDPGGAPGELFF.

The rearrangement uses TRBV4-1 and TRBJ1-1, with D tentatively TRBD1 (6 bases). Per the germline V gene, CDR1 is MGHRA and CDR2 is YSYEKL. V was cut by 5 bases and J by 2 bases, with 18 bases left in between. The CDR3 contains 16 residues. The chain's CDR3 is CASSFGQINPNTEAFF. The CDR3 DNA reads as TGCGCCAGCAGCTTCGGACAGATAAATCCCAACACTGAAGCTTTCTTT.

This clone has just a few counts. CDR3 DNA: TGTGCCAGAAGACAGGGAGGGACCTACGAGCAGTACTTC. The encoded protein is CARRQGGTYEQYF. The gene calls are TRBV11-3 and TRBJ2-7; D could derive from TRBD1 or TRBD2 (7 bases each). The CDR3 is 13 residues long. The germline V gene encodes CDR1 SGHNT and CDR2 YENEEA. The ends were cut back, 9 bases at V and 2 bases at J, with 14 bases in the middle.

The chain is built from TRBV5-1 and TRBJ2-5, with TRBD2 as a possible D gene (6 bases). Per germline, CDR1 SGHRS and CDR2 YFSETQ. There are 16 residues in the CDR3. V dropped 3 bases and J dropped 2 bases, with 17 bases sitting between them. The CDR3 DNA is TGCGCCAGCAGCTCCTTAGCCCCACTAGCTCAAGAGACCCAGTACTTC. The encoded protein is CASSSLAPLAQETQYF.

This clone was detected a few times. The chain has TRBV7-8 and TRBJ1-5, with D hard to call. Germline V lookup: CDR1 SGHVS, CDR2 FQNEAQ. The CDR3 totals 18 residues. V shed 1 base and J shed 0 bases, with 16 bases lying between them. The CDR3 loop is CASSLVGRAEYSNQPQHF. The CDR3, as DNA: TGTGCCAGCAGCTTAGTCGGTCGGGCAGAATATAGCAATCAGCCCCAGCATTTT.

This clone was seen a single time. The chain recombines TRBV3-1 (or the pseudogene TRBV3-2) with TRBJ2-1, with TRBD2 identical over 8 bases. The J segment lost 14 bases and the V segment lost 4 bases, leaving 10 bases of the junction unmatched. Germline-derived CDR1 and CDR2 are LGHDT and YNNKEL (reference sequence). The CDR3 length is 13 residues. CDR3 DNA: TGTGCCAGCAGCCCGGGGGCCACGGGGGGGGAGTTCTTC. Protein product: CASSPGATGGEFF.

The genes are TRBV29-1 and TRBJ2-5, with D perhaps matching TRBD2 (6 bases). This CDR3 is built from 12 residues. Trimming stripped 6 bases from V and 5 bases from J, with 13 bases between. CDR1 and CDR2 (germline): SQVTM, ANQGSEA. The CDR3 sequence is CSVYEREETQYF. In DNA form, the CDR3 reads TGCAGCGTCTACGAACGGGAGGAGACCCAGTACTTC.

This clone has a single count. This chain links TRBV6-5 with TRBJ1-1; D possibly corresponds to TRBD1 (5 bases). V lost 5 bases and J 1 base, leaving 8 bases between the germline ends. The germline CDR1 and CDR2 sequences are MNHEY and SVGAGI. The CDR3 is 13 residues long. The CDR3 bases are TGTGCCAGCAGTACCGACAGGAACACTGAAGCTTTCTTT. Translation gives CASSTDRNTEAFF.

The chain combines TRBV4-2 with TRBJ1-3, with D possibly TRBD1 on 5 matching bases. The CDR3 is 16 residues long. V lost 4 bases, J lost 0 bases, and 13 bases lay in between. The germline V gene has CDR1 LGHNA and CDR2 YNFKEQ. CDR3 loop: CASSPGTGSSGNTIYF. The CDR3 bases are TGTGCCAGCAGCCCTGGTACAGGATCCTCTGGAAACACCATATATTTT.

The chain recombines TRBV5-4 with TRBJ2-2, with 11 bases aligning to TRBD2. The CDR3 totals 15 residues. Germline V lookup: CDR1 SGHNT, CDR2 YYREEE (reference sequence). The V and J ends lost 4 bases and 6 bases, in that order; junction bases with no gene match: 5. CDR3 DNA sequence: TGTGCCAGCAGCGTTAGCGGGGGGGTCGCCGGGGAGCTGTTTTTT. Its protein is CASSVSGGVAGELFF.

This chain connects TRBV7-9 to TRBJ2-3; 11 bases map to TRBD2. Germline lookup yields CDR1 SEHNR and CDR2 FQNEAQ (reference sequence). Losses at the gene ends were 5 bases for V and 6 bases for J; bases not matched to a gene: 10. The CDR3 runs to 16 residues. CDR3 bases: TGTGCCAGCAGCCGGGCGATAGCGGGAGGGACCGATACGCAGTATTTT. Translating gives CASSRAIAGGTDTQYF.

This clone was observed a single time. The chain employs TRBV4-3 and TRBJ2-1; the match to TRBD1 covers 8 bases. The CDR3 loop spans 16 amino acids. V gave up 0 bases and J gave up 9 bases; unmatched junction bases: 10. Germline V lookup: CDR1 LGHNA, CDR2 YSLEER. The CDR3 region is CASSQERTGGLGEQFF. For the CDR3, the DNA is TGCGCCAGCAGCCAAGAAAGAACAGGGGGATTGGGTGAGCAGTTCTTC.

This sequence joins TRBV28 and TRBJ2-3; possible D gene TRBD2, 6 bases. Germline V gives CDR1 MDHEN, CDR2 SYDVKM. V lost 5 bases, J lost 0 bases, and 15 bases lay in between. This CDR3 is built from 16 residues. The CDR3 region has the DNA TGTGCCAGCAGTCCACCGACTAGTTCGAGCACAGATACGCAGTATTTT. It translates to CASSPPTSSSTDTQYF. Full variable domain (missing parts from reference TRBV28 and TRBJ2-3): DVKVTQSSRYLVKRTGEKVFLECVQDMDHENMFWYRQDPGLGLRLIYFSYDVKMKEKGDIPEGYSVSREKKERFSLILESASTNQTSMYLCASSPPTSSSTDTQYFGPGTRLTVL.

This chain connects TRBV20-1 to TRBJ1-6, with 8 nucleotides matching TRBD1. This CDR3 spans 14 amino acids. The germline V gene encodes CDR1 DFQATT and CDR2 SNEGSKA (reference sequence). With 3 bases clipped from V and 5 bases from J, the junction kept 3 bases outside the gene matches. The CDR3 here is CSASVTGDNSPLHF. In DNA, the CDR3 is TGCAGTGCTAGTGTGACAGGGGATAATTCACCCCTCCACTTT.